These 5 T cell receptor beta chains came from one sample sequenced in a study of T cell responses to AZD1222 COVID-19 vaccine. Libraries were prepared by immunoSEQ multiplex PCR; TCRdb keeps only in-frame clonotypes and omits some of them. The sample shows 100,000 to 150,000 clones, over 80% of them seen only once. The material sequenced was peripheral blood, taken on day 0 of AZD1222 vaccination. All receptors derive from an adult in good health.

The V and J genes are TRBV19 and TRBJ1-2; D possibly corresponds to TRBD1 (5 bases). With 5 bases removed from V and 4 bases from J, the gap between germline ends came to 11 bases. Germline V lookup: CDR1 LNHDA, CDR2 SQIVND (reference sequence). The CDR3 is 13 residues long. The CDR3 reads CASSAQGGYGYTF. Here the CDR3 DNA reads TGTGCCAGTAGTGCCCAGGGAGGCTATGGCTACACCTTC.

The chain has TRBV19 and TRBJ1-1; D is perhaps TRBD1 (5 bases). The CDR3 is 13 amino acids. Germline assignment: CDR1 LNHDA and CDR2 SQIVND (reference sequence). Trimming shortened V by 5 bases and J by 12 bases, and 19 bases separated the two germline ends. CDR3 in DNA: TGTGCCAGTAGTCCCTCCGGGACCCGGCCAACTTTCTTT. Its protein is CASSPSGTRPTFF.

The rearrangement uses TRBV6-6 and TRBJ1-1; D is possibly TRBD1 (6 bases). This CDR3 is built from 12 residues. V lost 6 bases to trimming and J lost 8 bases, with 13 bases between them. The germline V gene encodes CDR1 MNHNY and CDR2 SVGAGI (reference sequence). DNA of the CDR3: TGTGCCAGCAGCTTATCCGGGACAGAAGCTTTCTTT. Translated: CASSLSGTEAFF.

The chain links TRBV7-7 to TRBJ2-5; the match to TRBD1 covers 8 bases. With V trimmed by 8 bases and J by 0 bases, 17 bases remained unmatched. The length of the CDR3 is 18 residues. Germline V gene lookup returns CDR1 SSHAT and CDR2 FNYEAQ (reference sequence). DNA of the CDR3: TGTGCCAGCGAGGGACAGGTCCCATCCCAGGCTTACCAAGAGACCCAGTACTTC. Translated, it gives CASEGQVPSQAYQETQYF.

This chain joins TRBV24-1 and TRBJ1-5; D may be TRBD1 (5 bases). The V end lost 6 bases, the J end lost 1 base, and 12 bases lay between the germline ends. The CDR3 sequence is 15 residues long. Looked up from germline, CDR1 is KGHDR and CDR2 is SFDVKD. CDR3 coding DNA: TGTGCCACCAGTACCGGGACTTTAAGCAATCAGCCCCAGCATTTT. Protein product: CATSTGTLSNQPQHF.